This T cell receptor (beta chain) originates from a study of human T cells and chemical hapten exposure. Study at large: An area of 2 cm by around 2 cm on upper inner arm skin received 2% DPC for sensitization.

Time point defined: patch test 1, 2 weeks after DPC sensitization. Stated treatment: therapeutic diphenylcyclopropenone sensitization with weekly scalp DPC. With regard to this clonotype: The antigen is undetermined.

The V end lost 0 bases, the J end lost 10 bases, and 13 bases lay between the germline ends. CDR1 is LGHNA, CDR2 YSLEER, per germline. The CDR3 extends over 15 amino acids. Findings and caveats of the study: There were significantly more large CDR3 similarity clusters among expanded TCRs than among controls.

Single cDNA molecules in the library carried unique molecular identifiers attached during preparation. In the original processing: Counts of TCRs in each sample centred on a median of around 99,000 and extended from roughly 25,000 to 750,000. TCRdb reprocessed the RACE reads via MiXCR and lists one record per CDR3 protein. The V and J calls shown here were made by TCRdb, not taken from the authors' results. The table has approximately 80,000 distinct CDR3 sequences, about 10% seen once; the top ten hold roughly 4%. The chain uses TRBV4-3 and TRBJ1-6, with TRBD1 as a possible D gene (5 bases). The sequence was collected from a woman in her forties or fifties with alopecia areata. Some clones in this sample may be carry-over from other donors' samples. This specimen consisted of whole blood, obtained in connection with sensitization to the hapten diphenylcyclopropenone (DPC). Here the CDR3 DNA reads TGCGCCAGCAGCCAAGAAGGCAGGGTAGGATCACCCCTCCACTTT. Its protein product is CASSQEGRVGSPLHF.